One and the same sample provided the 28 T cell receptor beta chains below, sequenced in a study of immune evolution from preneoplasia to lung adenocarcinoma. TCRdb's table, derived via immunoSEQ multiplex PCR, lists solely in-frame clones and lacks some. The profile shows approximately 4,900 clones, around 85% of them singletons. Sample: FFPE minimally invasive lung adenocarcinoma tissue. The source is a person between 45 and 75 years old with lung adenocarcinoma.

The chain joins TRBV2 to TRBJ2-5; a weak D match, TRBD1 (6 bases). CDR1 SNHLY and CDR2 FYNNEI come from the germline V gene. This CDR3 is built from 13 residues. The V end was cut by 6 bases, the J end by 4 bases, with 12 bases between. The CDR3 region is CASSLGQIETQYF. The CDR3 bases are TGTGCCAGCAGCCTAGGACAGATAGAGACCCAGTACTTC.

The J gene is TRBJ1-1, the V gene TRBV5-1; a weak D match, TRBD1 (5 bases). The length of the CDR3 is 19 residues. Per the germline V gene, CDR1 is SGHRS and CDR2 is YFSETQ. V lost 4 bases, J lost 1 base, and 26 bases lay in between. The CDR3 nucleotides are TGCGCCAGCAGCCGTTCCGGAATTCGCACAGGTGAGAAGAACACTGAAGCTTTCTTT. Translated, it gives CASSRSGIRTGEKNTEAFF.

The chain has TRBV5-1 and TRBJ1-5; tentatively, D is TRBD1 (6 bases). Per the germline V gene, CDR1 is SGHRS and CDR2 is YFSETQ. Deletions cut 0 bases from V and 3 bases from J, with 10 bases between. CDR3 length equals 15 residues. The chain's CDR3 is CASSLEQGPNQPQHF. The CDR3 nucleotides read TGCGCCAGCAGCTTGGAACAGGGCCCCAATCAGCCCCAGCATTTT.

This clone has more than one count but fewer than ten. This CDR3 is also generated by other DNA sequences in the sample. This chain links TRBV7-9 with TRBJ1-2; TRBD1 might be the D (6 bases). Trimming removed 1 base from V and 1 base from J, with 7 bases in between. Germline V gene data show CDR1 as SEHNR and CDR2 as FQNEAQ (reference sequence). The CDR3 totals 14 residues. The chain's CDR3 is CASSLVGGNYGYTF. For the CDR3, the DNA is TGTGCCAGCAGCTTAGTAGGGGGTAACTATGGCTACACCTTC.

The chain couples TRBV5-1 to TRBJ2-5; the D call may be TRBD1 or TRBD2 (5 bases each). This CDR3 region has 14 residues. In germline, CDR1 is SGHRS, CDR2 YFSETQ. With 2 bases removed from V and 5 bases from J, the gap between germline ends came to 13 bases. This CDR3 is CASSFTGGWETQYF. The CDR3 bases are TGCGCCAGCAGCTTTACAGGCGGGTGGGAGACCCAGTACTTC.

This clone was counted between two and nine times. This chain joins TRBV11-2 and TRBJ2-7; no definite D call. Germline V gene data show CDR1 as SGHAT and CDR2 as FQNNGV. This CDR3 region has 11 residues. Deletions cut 1 base from V and 4 bases from J, with 2 bases between. The CDR3 nucleotides read TGTGCCAGCAGCTTAGTTTACGAGCAGTACTTC. This sequence encodes CASSLVYEQYF.

This clone was seen more than once but under ten times. The genes are TRBV30 and TRBJ1-2; the D gene is possibly TRBD1 (5 bases). Trimming took off 5 bases at V and 2 bases at J, with 12 bases between the two ends. Germline CDR1 reads GTSNPN; CDR2 reads SVGIG (reference sequence). The CDR3 length is 13 residues. CDR3 sequence: CAWFGGGNYGYTF. The CDR3 nucleotides read TGTGCCTGGTTTGGGGGGGGGAACTATGGCTACACCTTC.

V usage is TRBV10-2 and J usage is TRBJ1-5, with D uncertain. The CDR3 is 14 residues long. Germline values: CDR1 WSHSY, CDR2 SAAADI. V was cut by 6 bases and J by 0 bases, with 9 bases left in between. The CDR3 sequence is CASSDPYSNQPQHF. DNA of the CDR3: TGCGCCAGCAGCGACCCTTATAGCAATCAGCCCCAGCATTTT.

The chain uses TRBV6-5 and TRBJ2-7; TRBD1 might be the D (5 bases). The CDR3 has 14 residues. The germline V and J ends were trimmed by 0 bases and 6 bases, with 12 bases remaining between them. Germline V gene sequence: CDR1 MNHEY, CDR2 SVGAGI. CDR3 DNA: TGTGCCAGCAGTTACTCGCGCCAGGGTAGCGAGCAGTACTTC. Its protein product is CASSYSRQGSEQYF.

The genes are TRBV7-2 and TRBJ2-3; D gene ambiguous. Germline-derived CDR1 and CDR2 are SGHTA and FQGNSA. The CDR3 runs to 13 residues. V lost 1 base to trimming and J lost 6 bases, with 8 bases between them. CDR3 amino acids: CASSLGVLDTQYF. The CDR3, as DNA: TGTGCCAGCAGCTTAGGAGTCCTGGATACGCAGTATTTT. The full variable domain, in which reference TRBV7-2 and TRBJ2-3 provide the parts outside the CDR3, is GAGVSQSPSNKVTEKGKDVELRCDPISGHTALYWYRQSLGQGLEFLIYFQGNSAPDKSGLPSDRFSAERTGGSVSTLTIQRTQQEDSAVYLCASSLGVLDTQYFGPGTRLTVL.

The chain has TRBV7-9 and TRBJ2-6; 10 nucleotides line up with TRBD1. The CDR3 consists of 18 residues. Trimming at V came to 5 bases and at J to 0 bases, leaving 7 bases not matched to a gene. Germline V gene lookup returns CDR1 SEHNR and CDR2 FQNEAQ (reference sequence). Here the CDR3 reads CASSLGQGEFSGANVLTF. The CDR3 coding sequence is TGTGCCAGCAGCCTAGGACAGGGGGAATTCTCTGGGGCCAACGTCCTGACTTTC.

The chain links TRBV27 to TRBJ2-4; no definite D call. Trimming removed 5 bases at V and 6 bases at J, with 11 bases between. The CDR3 is made up of 13 amino acids. The germline CDR1 and CDR2 sequences are MNHEY and SMNVEV (reference sequence). This chain's CDR3 is CASSPTFRNIQYF. The DNA of the CDR3 is TGTGCCAGCAGTCCCACCTTTAGAAACATTCAGTACTTC.

V usage is TRBV11-2 and J usage is TRBJ1-6; unclear D gene. Germline loops: CDR1 SGHAT, CDR2 FQNNGV. Trimming cost V 4 bases and J 5 bases, with 6 bases left between them. The CDR3 is 13 amino acids. CDR3 sequence: CASSWQDNSPLHF. The CDR3, as DNA: TGTGCCAGCAGCTGGCAGGATAATTCACCCCTCCACTTT.

This clone has more than one count but fewer than ten. The chain combines TRBV18 with TRBJ2-1, with D perhaps TRBD2 (5 bases). CDR3 length: 14 amino acids. Trimming left V 6 bases short and J 9 bases short, with 18 bases between. The germline gives CDR1 KGHSH, CDR2 LQKENI. The CDR3 bases are TGTGCCAGCTCTCCCAGCGAGGGAACGGGTGAGCAGTTCTTC. Protein: CASSPSEGTGEQFF.

Details on this clone: In the same sample, other DNA sequences code for this CDR3. This sequence joins TRBV2 and TRBJ1-1, with D possibly matching TRBD1 (5 bases). This CDR3 contains 14 residues. Germline CDR1 SNHLY, CDR2 FYNNEI. Trimming left V 1 base short and J 3 bases short, with 9 bases between. The CDR3 region is CASSEDRRDTEAFF. CDR3 sequence (DNA): TGTGCCAGCAGTGAAGACAGGCGGGACACTGAAGCTTTCTTT.

The chain joins TRBV7-2 to TRBJ2-5; 12 bases align to TRBD2. The CDR3 is 17 residues long. Trimming cost V 5 bases and J 5 bases; bases outside gene matches: 12. The germline V gene encodes CDR1 SGHTA and CDR2 FQGNSA. The CDR3 bases are TGTGCCAGCAGCCCTGGGACTAGCGGGCGCTGGGGGGAGACCCAGTACTTC. Protein product: CASSPGTSGRWGETQYF.

This chain connects TRBV19 to TRBJ1-2; no clear D. The CDR3 is made up of 15 amino acids. Germline-derived CDR1 and CDR2 are LNHDA and SQIVND (reference sequence). Between the trimmed V and J ends, which lost 4 bases and 3 bases, there was a span of 15 bases. This chain's CDR3 is CASSNQGLLDYGYTF. CDR3 nucleotide sequence: TGTGCCAGTAGTAACCAAGGGCTATTGGACTATGGCTACACCTTC.

This chain uses TRBV7-2 with TRBJ2-5; D possibly matches TRBD1 or TRBD2 (5 bases each). CDR1 is SGHTA and CDR2 is FQGNSA in the germline V gene. The ends were cut back, 7 bases at V and 3 bases at J, with 15 bases in the middle. This CDR3 has 14 residues. This CDR3 reads CASTDWDAKETQYF. CDR3 DNA sequence: TGTGCCAGCACCGACTGGGACGCAAAAGAGACCCAGTACTTC.

The CDR3 loop reads CSVATGGNYNEQFF. The CDR3 DNA reads TGCAGCGTGGCGACAGGGGGGAACTACAATGAGCAGTTCTTC. The chain uses TRBV29-1 and TRBJ2-1, with 9 bases fitting TRBD1. Germline lookup yields CDR1 SQVTM and CDR2 ANQGSEA. CDR3 length equals 14 residues. V lost 6 bases and J lost 3; bases outside the gene matches: 6.

The count of this clone is one. This chain connects TRBV2 to TRBJ2-5; TRBD2 matches at 9 bases. CDR1 is SNHLY, CDR2 FYNNEI, per germline. Losses at the gene ends were 7 bases for V and 5 bases for J; bases not matched to a gene: 11. The CDR3 covers 15 residues. The chain's CDR3 is CASNLSGGGSETQYF. The CDR3 DNA sequence: TGTGCCAGCAACCTTAGCGGGGGAGGCTCGGAGACCCAGTACTTC. The full variable domain, completed using reference TRBV2 and TRBJ2-5, is EPEVTQTPSHQVTQMGQEVILRCVPISNHLYFYWYRQILGQKVEFLVSFYNNEISEKSEIFDDQFSVERPDGSNFTLKIRSTKLEDSAMYFCASNLSGGGSETQYFGPGTRLLVL.

The chain has TRBV7-9 and TRBJ1-4, with 12 bases aligning to TRBD1. The CDR3 sequence is 19 residues long. Germline trimming cut 3 bases from V and 3 bases from J; bases unmatched to any gene: 11. CDR1 is SEHNR and CDR2 is FQNEAQ in the germline V gene (reference sequence). CDR3 protein: CASSFPKTGQGAANEKLFF. CDR3 sequence (DNA): TGTGCCAGCAGCTTTCCCAAAACGGGACAGGGGGCCGCTAATGAAAAACTGTTTTTT.

This rearrangement joins TRBV28 to TRBJ1-3, with no clear D. The germline V gene encodes CDR1 MDHEN and CDR2 SYDVKM. Trimming shortened V by 6 bases and J by 0 bases, and 12 bases separated the two germline ends. The CDR3 totals 15 residues. CDR3 nucleotide sequence: TGTGCCAGCAGCTCTCCAGCGAGCTCTGGAAACACCATATATTTT. This codes for CASSSPASSGNTIYF.

The V call is TRBV5-5, the J call TRBJ2-7; either TRBD1 or TRBD2 may supply D (6 bases each). The germline V gene has CDR1 SGHKS and CDR2 YYEKEE (reference sequence). Trimming took 7 bases from V and 6 from J, leaving 20 bases between them. This CDR3 has 14 residues. CDR3 region: CASLLGSSGAEQYF. As DNA, the CDR3 is TGTGCCAGCCTCCTAGGGTCGTCGGGGGCCGAGCAGTACTTC.

The chain carries TRBV9 and TRBJ2-1; 7 bases fit TRBD1. CDR1 SGDLS and CDR2 YYNGEE come from the germline V gene. The CDR3 has 15 residues. V was pared by 4 bases and J by 2 bases, with 6 bases of the junction left unmatched. CDR3: CASSLSTGTYNEQFF. The CDR3 DNA sequence: TGTGCCAGCAGCCTCTCGACAGGGACCTACAATGAGCAGTTCTTC.

CDR3 sequence reads: CSAPPWDTQYF. The CDR3 DNA sequence: TGCAGTGCTCCCCCGTGGGATACGCAGTATTTT. The chain recombines TRBV20-1 with TRBJ2-3; D is unresolved. The CDR3 is made up of 11 amino acids. V lost 5 bases to trimming and J lost 6 bases, with 9 bases between them. CDR1 is DFQATT and CDR2 is SNEGSKA in the germline V gene (reference sequence).

In the case of this clone: A junction boundary mismatches the germline segment, possibly from a read error. The same CDR3 can be traced to other DNA sequences in this sample. This sequence joins TRBV7-9 and TRBJ1-3; 8 nucleotides line up with TRBD1. This CDR3 spans 15 amino acids. From germline, CDR1 is SEHNR and CDR2 FQNEAQ (reference sequence). As DNA, the CDR3 is TGTGCCAGCAGTGTGGACAGGGAACGGGGAAACACCATATACTTT. Protein sequence: CASSVDRERGNTIYF. The variable domain in full, with the rest retrieved from reference TRBV7-9 and TRBJ1-3, is DTGVSQNPRHKITKRGQNVTFRCDPISEHNRLYWYRQTLGQGPEFLTYFQNEAQLEKSRLLSDRFSAERPKGSFSTLEIQRTEQGDSAMYLCASSVDRERGNTIYFGEGSWLTVV.

The chain combines TRBV30 with TRBJ2-1; no definite D call. Looked up from germline, CDR1 is GTSNPN and CDR2 is SVGIG (reference sequence). V was cut by 5 bases and J by 0 bases, with 11 bases left in between. The CDR3 length is 14 residues. Here the CDR3 reads CAWSRSSSYNEQFF. CDR3 nucleotides: TGTGCCTGGTCTCGGTCGAGCTCCTACAATGAGCAGTTCTTC.

This clone counts as large. Different DNA sequences within this sample yield the same CDR3. CDR3 region: CSVELYNEQFF. The DNA of the CDR3 is TGCAGCGTTGAGCTCTACAATGAGCAGTTCTTC. V usage is TRBV29-1 and J usage is TRBJ2-1; D is unclear. Trimming pared 3 bases from V and 3 bases from J, leaving 3 bases between. The germline V gene has CDR1 SQVTM and CDR2 ANQGSEA. CDR3 length equals 11 residues.